A selection of T cell receptor beta chains follows, all from one sample in a study of CD8+ T cells in alopecia areata. Sequencing was performed with immunoSEQ multiplex PCR; in TCRdb, only in-frame clones are kept and a portion is missing. This table holds approximately 140,000 clones, about 88% found once. The starting material was CD8+ T cells sorted from blood, obtained at week 4, from a patient treated with tofacitinib. The receptors derive from a human donor with alopecia areata. The CDR3 runs from the conserved cysteine through the conserved F or W. Each record gives: D gene, J gene, V gene, CDR3 length, CDR3 DNA, CDR3 protein. A D gene is named only where the DNA matches it firmly.

d_gene: -
j_gene: TRBJ1-1
v_gene: TRBV29-1
len: 15
CDR3nt: TGCAGCGTTGCGGACCGGGGCGGTTTGAACACTGAAGCTTTCTTT
CDR3aa: CSVADRGGLNTEAFF

d_gene: -
j_gene: TRBJ2-3
v_gene: TRBV7-3
len: 13
CDR3nt: TGTGCCAGCAGCTTAGATCCCGCAGATACGCAGTATTTT
CDR3aa: CASSLDPADTQYF

d_gene: -
j_gene: TRBJ1-6
v_gene: TRBV15
len: 12
CDR3nt: TGTGCCACCAAACTGTATAATTCACCCCTCCACTTT
CDR3aa: CATKLYNSPLHF

d_gene: -
j_gene: TRBJ1-2
v_gene: TRBV9
len: 12
CDR3nt: TGTGCCAGCAGCGCCCACAGGGTCGGCTACACCTTC
CDR3aa: CASSAHRVGYTF

d_gene: TRBD1
j_gene: TRBJ1-4
v_gene: TRBV5-1
len: 13
CDR3nt: TGCGCCAGCGCCGGGACAGGGATCAAGAAACTGTTTTTT
CDR3aa: CASAGTGIKKLFF

d_gene: -
j_gene: TRBJ2-7
v_gene: TRBV6-5
len: 14
CDR3nt: TGTGCCAGCAGTTACCGCGGGCAATACTACGAGCAGTACTTC
CDR3aa: CASSYRGQYYEQYF

d_gene: -
j_gene: TRBJ2-4
v_gene: TRBV7-2
len: 11
CDR3nt: TGTGCCAGCAGCTTTAGTGGGACGCTGTACTTC
CDR3aa: CASSFSGTLYF

d_gene: -
j_gene: TRBJ1-1
v_gene: TRBV29-1
len: 11
CDR3nt: TGCAGCGTTGTTGTGGGCACTGAAGCTTTCTTT
CDR3aa: CSVVVGTEAFF

d_gene: -
j_gene: TRBJ1-1
v_gene: TRBV18
len: 13
CDR3nt: TGTGCCAGCTCACCGGGGCAGGGTGTCGAAGCTTTCTTT
CDR3aa: CASSPGQGVEAFF

d_gene: -
j_gene: TRBJ2-5
v_gene: TRBV7-9
len: 13
CDR3nt: TGTGCCACCGGACCGGGGTACCAAGAGACCCAGTACTTC
CDR3aa: CATGPGYQETQYF

d_gene: -
j_gene: TRBJ2-7
v_gene: TRBV7-9
len: 15
CDR3nt: TGTGCCAGCAGCCCGGCGTGGGACTCCACCTACGAGCAGTACTTC
CDR3aa: CASSPAWDSTYEQYF

d_gene: -
j_gene: TRBJ2-5
v_gene: TRBV7-9
len: 13
CDR3nt: TGTGCCAGCAGCTTATCTACAAGAGAGACCCAGTACTTC
CDR3aa: CASSLSTRETQYF